This T cell receptor beta chain stems from a study of control samples from healthy donors and cancer patients. This clone appeared once. The V gene lost 0 bases and the J gene lost 11 bases, with 14 bases spanning the gap. CDR3 length: 14 amino acids. Germline CDR1 and CDR2: KGHSY and FQNENV. TCRdb's table, derived via immunoSEQ multiplex PCR, lists solely in-frame clones and lacks some. This sample has 50,000 or so clones, with about 96% found just once. This TCR was sampled from a woman aged 18-29 years in good health. Sample: blood. The V and J genes are TRBV16 and TRBJ1-3; no clear D gene. The CDR3 DNA sequence: TGTGCCAGCAGCCAATCAAAGGACGGAATCCCCATATATTTT. Its protein product is CASSQSKDGIPIYF.